These 7 T cell receptor beta chains came from one sample sequenced in a study of CD8 T cells in Susac syndrome. Random hexamers were used to reverse transcribe the RNA input (about 0.5 to 1 ug). TCRdb itself ran the immunoSEQ multiplex PCR reads through MiXCR, one entry per CDR3 protein. This sample has more than 110,000 distinct CDR3 sequences; 94% occur once, and the top ten carry 0.25% to 0.3%. Sequencing was carried out using CD8+ T cells from PBMCs. The receptor source for this set is a human donor in good health.

The J gene is TRBJ2-1, the V gene TRBV27, with unresolved D. The germline V gene has CDR1 MNHEY and CDR2 SMNVEV (reference sequence). The CDR3 is 17 amino acids. V was clipped by 5 bases and J by 3 bases, with 20 bases between them. The DNA of the CDR3 is TGTGCCAGCAGTCTAATTTTGTCGGCGCGGCTCTACAATGAGCAGTTCTTC. Protein sequence: CASSLILSARLYNEQFF.

This chain joins TRBV6-2 or TRBV6-3 and TRBJ1-1, with D perhaps TRBD1 (5 bases). Germline lookup yields CDR1 MNHEY and CDR2 SVGEGT. V shed 4 bases and J shed 0 bases, with 9 bases lying between them. This CDR3 is built from 14 residues. Here the CDR3 DNA reads TGTGCCAGCAGTTTTCAGGGCATGAACACTGAAGCTTTCTTT. Its protein is CASSFQGMNTEAFF.

CDR3 bases: TGTGCCAGCAGTGGGGCCAATCAGCCCCAGCATTTT. This encodes CASSGANQPQHF. This chain joins TRBV25-1 and TRBJ1-5; D remains ambiguous. Trimming pared 4 bases from V and 3 bases from J, leaving 4 bases between. The CDR3 is made up of 12 amino acids. Germline V gene lookup returns CDR1 MGHDK and CDR2 SYGVNS.

The J gene is TRBJ2-3, the V gene TRBV12-3 or TRBV12-4; D gene ambiguous. Deletions cut 6 bases from V and 6 bases from J, with 10 bases between. The CDR3 covers 12 residues. The CDR3 nucleotides are TGTGCCAGCAGCCCTCATGGGGATACGCAGTATTTT. Its translation: CASSPHGDTQYF.

The DNA of the CDR3 is TGCAGTGCTAGAGAGAGGGTTCCTCTGCAGGCCTACAATGAGCAGTTCTTC. Amino acid sequence: CSARERVPLQAYNEQFF. J is TRBJ2-1 and V is TRBV20-1; D may be TRBD2 (5 bases). CDR1 and CDR2 from the germline V gene are DFQATT and SNEGSKA (reference sequence). The CDR3 totals 17 residues. Trimming took 0 bases from V and 2 from J, leaving 17 bases between them.

This clonotype came up once. V gene TRBV24-1 combines with J gene TRBJ2-1; TRBD1 matches at 8 bases. Germline assignment: CDR1 KGHDR and CDR2 SFDVKD. With V trimmed by 9 bases and J by 8 bases, 8 bases remained unmatched. The CDR3 totals 13 residues. CDR3 loop: CATGQGATHEQFF. Here the CDR3 DNA reads TGTGCCACCGGTCAGGGGGCGACCCATGAGCAGTTCTTC.

The chain combines TRBV27 with TRBJ2-1, with 8 bases matching TRBD2. CDR3 length: 16 amino acids. V lost 2 bases, J lost 6 bases, and 9 bases stayed unmatched. Germline values: CDR1 MNHEY, CDR2 SMNVEV (reference sequence). The CDR3 here is CASSLGMGLGSNEQFF. Written as DNA, the CDR3 is TGTGCCAGCAGTTTAGGCATGGGACTAGGGTCCAATGAGCAGTTCTTC.